The 27 T cell receptor beta chains given below trace back to one sample, sequenced in a study of response to subunit inactivated influenza vaccine. TCRdb analysed the RT-PCR reads with MiXCR anew, one entry per CDR3 protein. The repertoire holds roughly 570,000 distinct CDR3 sequences, with 14% as singletons. The sequencing here drew on PBMCs from blood, taken about 11 days after vaccination. The source of these receptors is a man aged 50 to 59 who received an inactivated influenza vaccine.

This clonotype was detected a few times. The chain carries TRBV14 and TRBJ2-3, with no clear D. The germline V and J ends were trimmed by 1 base and 3 bases, with 8 bases remaining between them. CDR3 size: 14 residues. CDR1 and CDR2 from the germline V gene are SGHDN and FVKESK. The CDR3 loop reads CASSQGVITDTQYF. CDR3 DNA: TGTGCCAGCAGCCAAGGGGTCATTACAGATACGCAGTATTTT.

This clonotype was seen at least ten times. This chain connects TRBV12-3 or TRBV12-4 to TRBJ2-7, with 9 bases matching TRBD1. Trimming cost V 6 bases and J 4 bases; bases outside gene matches: 10. The CDR3 has 15 amino acids. The CDR3 loop is CASSTTGQGSYEQYF. CDR3 coding DNA: TGTGCCAGCAGCACGACGGGACAGGGCTCTTACGAGCAGTACTTC.

This clonotype has more than one count but fewer than ten. The chain couples TRBV6-5 to TRBJ2-3; D is unresolved. V shed 0 bases and J shed 0 bases, with 7 bases lying between them. CDR1 MNHEY and CDR2 SVGAGI come from the germline V gene. The CDR3 sequence is 15 residues long. For the CDR3, the DNA is TGTGCCAGCAGTTACTCTGTTTACAGCACAGATACGCAGTATTTT. This gives the protein CASSYSVYSTDTQYF.

This clonotype turned up a few times. The chain joins TRBV7-3 to TRBJ2-1, with no clear D. CDR3 length equals 15 residues. Germline lookup yields CDR1 SGHTA and CDR2 FQGTGA. Trimming stripped 3 bases from V and 9 bases from J, with 18 bases between. This CDR3 reads CASSFSGLPNPEQFF. CDR3 nucleotide sequence: TGTGCCAGCAGCTTCTCTGGGCTACCCAATCCTGAGCAGTTCTTC.

The sample holds a few counts of this clonotype. The genes are TRBV20-1 and TRBJ2-1, with 14 bases identical to TRBD2. The CDR3 runs to 14 residues. Trimming at V came to 6 bases and at J to 8 bases, leaving 6 bases not matched to a gene. Germline assignment: CDR1 DFQATT and CDR2 SNEGSKA (reference sequence). The CDR3 sequence: CSAKRTSGRHEQFF. The CDR3 coding sequence is TGCAGTGCCAAAAGGACTAGCGGGAGGCATGAGCAGTTCTTC.

This clonotype showed up just a few times. V usage is TRBV2 and J usage is TRBJ1-3; TRBD1 matches 8 bases. Unmatched junction bases numbered 6, after V lost 8 bases and J lost 0 bases. CDR1 is SNHLY, CDR2 FYNNEI, per germline. This CDR3 comprises 15 residues. The DNA of the CDR3 is TGTGCCAGCGGGGGAACAGGGGGCTCTGGAAACACCATATATTTT. Translated: CASGGTGGSGNTIYF.

The J gene is TRBJ2-7, the V gene TRBV5-8; perhaps TRBD1 as D (5 bases). Trimming removed 2 bases at V and 0 bases at J, with 12 bases between. This CDR3 has 15 amino acids. In germline, CDR1 is SGHTS, CDR2 YDEGEE. The DNA of the CDR3 is TGTGCCAGCAGCTTCGTCCAGGGAAGCTCCTACGAGCAGTACTTC. Translation gives CASSFVQGSSYEQYF.

The chain carries TRBV25-1 and TRBJ1-4; D ambiguous. The CDR3 has 15 residues. Trimming took off 6 bases at V and 1 base at J, with 12 bases between the two ends. In germline, CDR1 is MGHDK, CDR2 SYGVNS. CDR3 in amino acids: CASSEGRVTNEKLFF. In nucleotides, the CDR3 is TGTGCCAGCAGCGAAGGACGCGTAACTAATGAAAAACTGTTTTTT.

This clonotype was found a few times. The chain recombines TRBV11-2 with TRBJ2-5; D call uncertain. Germline CDR1 reads SGHAT; CDR2 reads FQNNGV. The CDR3 covers 15 residues. Trimming took off 3 bases at V and 1 base at J, with 12 bases between the two ends. CDR3 nucleotides: TGTGCCAGCAGCTTCACACAAATCGTCCAAGAGACCCAGTACTTC. Translating it yields CASSFTQIVQETQYF. The full variable domain, completed using reference TRBV11-2 and TRBJ2-5, is EAGVAQSPRYKIIEKRQSVAFWCNPISGHATLYWYQQILGQGPKLLIQFQNNGVVDDSQLPKDRFSAERLKGVDSTLKIQPAKLEDSAVYLCASSFTQIVQETQYFGPGTRLLVL.

This clonotype was counted between two and nine times. The chain joins TRBV3-1 to TRBJ2-5; D may be TRBD1 or TRBD2 (6 bases each). Deletions cut 4 bases from V and 4 bases from J, with 13 bases between. Germline values: CDR1 LGHDT, CDR2 YNNKEL (reference sequence). This CDR3 has 14 residues. In nucleotides, the CDR3 is TGTGCCAGCAGCCCAAGGACAGCGGGAGAGACCCAGTACTTC. Translated, it gives CASSPRTAGETQYF.

This clonotype was seen a handful of times. The chain recombines TRBV5-4 with TRBJ2-7, with D unclear. The germline V gene has CDR1 SGHNT and CDR2 YYREEE (reference sequence). This CDR3 spans 13 amino acids. Trimming left V 3 bases short and J 5 bases short, with 12 bases between. In nucleotides, the CDR3 is TGTGCCAGCAGCTATACTGGGGTTGACGAGCAGTACTTC. It encodes CASSYTGVDEQYF.

A note on this clonotype: It may be a read error: a sequence one base away is much more abundant. V is TRBV29-1 and J is TRBJ2-1; possibly TRBD2 for D (6 bases). The CDR3 runs to 14 residues. CDR1 is SQVTM, CDR2 ANQGSEA, per germline. The CDR3 sequence is CCGWGVAGFDEQFF. The CDR3 nucleotides read TGCTGCGGATGGGGGGTTGCGGGGTTCGATGAGCAGTTCTTC.

This clonotype showed up just a few times. The chain employs TRBV6-1 and TRBJ2-1; unclear D gene. The CDR3 sequence is 14 residues long. The V end lost 5 bases, the J end lost 4 bases, and 12 bases lay between the germline ends. Germline-derived CDR1 and CDR2 are MNHNS and SASEGT. For the CDR3, the DNA is TGTGCCAGCAGTATCCCCGGGCAGTACAATGAGCAGTTCTTC. Encoded protein: CASSIPGQYNEQFF.

This clonotype was counted a few times. The chain has TRBV7-9 and TRBJ2-3; D might be TRBD2 (6 bases). Germline-derived CDR1 and CDR2 are SEHNR and FQNEAQ (reference sequence). V lost 1 base to trimming and J lost 3 bases, with 11 bases between them. The CDR3 sequence is 15 residues long. The CDR3 nucleotides read TGTGCCAGCAGCTTAGGGGGGGAGCGAACAGATACGCAGTATTTT. Residues: CASSLGGERTDTQYF.

The chain combines TRBV11-2 with TRBJ2-1, with a tentative D call TRBD2 (6 bases). The germline CDR1 and CDR2 sequences are SGHAT and FQNNGV. CDR3 length: 16 amino acids. V was clipped by 2 bases and J by 4 bases, with 15 bases between them. In nucleotides, the CDR3 is TGTGCCAGCAGCTTACGGGCGGGATGGAAATACAATGAGCAGTTCTTC. This gives the protein CASSLRAGWKYNEQFF.

This clonotype has just a few counts. The chain uses TRBV7-9 and TRBJ2-3; tentative D call: TRBD2 (6 bases). The CDR3 length is 13 residues. With 4 bases removed from V and 11 bases from J, the gap between germline ends came to 16 bases. CDR1 and CDR2 from the germline V gene are SEHNR and FQNEAQ (reference sequence). The DNA for the CDR3 is TGTGCCAGCAGCTACCCCGGGGGTGTCGGGCAGTATTTT. It is translated as CASSYPGGVGQYF.

This clonotype was detected only a few times. The chain employs TRBV29-1 and TRBJ2-1, with TRBD1 matching 8 bases. Trimming at V came to 6 bases and at J to 4 bases, leaving 8 bases not matched to a gene. There are 14 residues in the CDR3. Germline V gene data show CDR1 as SQVTM and CDR2 as ANQGSEA. CDR3 DNA: TGCAGCGTCACCGGGACAGGAGGGTACAATGAGCAGTTCTTC. This translates into CSVTGTGGYNEQFF.

The rearrangement joins TRBV5-1 to TRBJ2-5; 10 bases match TRBD2. The CDR3 runs to 16 residues. CDR1 and CDR2 (germline): SGHRS, YFSETQ. V was clipped by 4 bases and J by 4 bases; unmatched bases: 10. Here the CDR3 DNA reads TGCGCCAGCAGCGCCAACTCCGGGACTAGCGCAGAGACCCAGTACTTC. This translates into CASSANSGTSAETQYF.

This clonotype showed up just a few times. The rearrangement uses TRBV2 and TRBJ2-7, with unresolved D. Deletions cut 6 bases from V and 5 bases from J, with 11 bases between. CDR1 and CDR2 from the germline V gene are SNHLY and FYNNEI. The CDR3 contains 12 residues. DNA for the CDR3: TGTGCCAGCAGCGTCGTTGGGGACGAGCAGTACTTC. Its translation is CASSVVGDEQYF.

The gene calls are TRBV27 and TRBJ2-5, with a weak D call TRBD1 (5 bases). Trimming took 6 bases from V and 4 from J, leaving 12 bases between them. CDR1 MNHEY and CDR2 SMNVEV come from the germline V gene (reference sequence). The CDR3 extends over 13 amino acids. CDR3: CASRKVGAETQYF. The DNA of the CDR3 is TGTGCCAGCAGAAAAGTAGGGGCAGAGACCCAGTACTTC.

This chain links TRBV12-3 or TRBV12-4 with TRBJ1-2; 7 positions match TRBD1. The CDR3 is made up of 14 amino acids. After removal of 2 bases from V and 6 bases from J, the junction contained 6 bases not matched to a gene. The chain's CDR3 is CASSLYNRGNGYTF. The CDR3 DNA reads as TGTGCCAGCAGTTTATATAACAGGGGAAATGGCTACACCTTC.

The chain combines TRBV7-3 with TRBJ2-1, with 11 bases matching TRBD2. V was pared by 5 bases and J by 1 base, with 10 bases of the junction left unmatched. The CDR3 is made up of 18 amino acids. Looked up from germline, CDR1 is SGHTA and CDR2 is FQGTGA. The CDR3 DNA reads TGTGCCAGCAGCCCACTCGTGGTAGCGGGAGGGTCCTACAATGAGCAGTTCTTC. It yields the protein CASSPLVVAGGSYNEQFF. The whole variable domain, remainder taken from reference TRBV7-3 and TRBJ2-1, is GAGVSQTPSNKVTEKGKYVELRCDPISGHTALYWYRQSLGQGPEFLIYFQGTGAADDSGLPNDRFFAVRPEGSVSTLKIQRTERGDSAVYLCASSPLVVAGGSYNEQFFGPGTRLTVL.

This clonotype was recorded at least ten times. This rearrangement joins TRBV7-9 to TRBJ1-1; possible D gene TRBD1, 5 bases. Germline CDR1 SEHNR, CDR2 FQNEAQ (reference sequence). Trimming took 2 bases from V and 4 from J, leaving 11 bases between them. This CDR3 comprises 14 residues. The CDR3 region has the DNA TGTGCCAGCAGCTTAACCCGGGGGAGCACTGAAGCTTTCTTT. It encodes CASSLTRGSTEAFF.

This rearrangement joins TRBV10-3 to TRBJ2-7; TRBD1 or TRBD2 may be the D gene (5 bases each). V dropped 6 bases and J dropped 6 bases, with 12 bases sitting between them. The V gene's germline CDR1 is ENHRY and CDR2 SYGVKD. The CDR3 has 12 residues. CDR3 sequence (DNA): TGTGCCATCAGAGGGAGCCAGGGCGAGCAGTACTTC. Its translation is CAIRGSQGEQYF.

Details on this clonotype: The germline gene is not matched at one end of the junction; a read error may be the cause. The rearrangement links TRBV27 to TRBJ1-4; 9 bases match TRBD1. From germline, CDR1 is MNHEY and CDR2 SMNVEV (reference sequence). The CDR3 sequence is 14 residues long. The CDR3 spells CDSSWDRAREKLFF. The CDR3 DNA follows: TGTGACAGCAGTTGGGACAGGGCACGTGAAAAACTGTTTTTT.

The CDR3 coding sequence is TGTGCCAGCAGCCAAGAAGTCGGTCTTTTAGGGGCCCACACAGATACGCAGTATTTT. It is translated as CASSQEVGLLGAHTDTQYF. V is TRBV4-2 and J is TRBJ2-3; TRBD1 might be the D (5 bases). CDR1 and CDR2 (germline): LGHNA, YNFKEQ. Between the trimmed V and J ends, which lost 0 bases and 2 bases, there was a span of 21 bases. The length of the CDR3 is 19 residues.

This chain links TRBV12-3 or TRBV12-4 with TRBJ2-7, with D maybe TRBD1 (5 bases). V lost 8 bases, J lost 6 bases, and 20 bases lay in between. The CDR3 sequence is 14 residues long. This CDR3 is CASAVGAVPVEQYF. DNA of the CDR3: TGTGCCAGCGCTGTAGGGGCGGTACCCGTCGAGCAGTACTTC.